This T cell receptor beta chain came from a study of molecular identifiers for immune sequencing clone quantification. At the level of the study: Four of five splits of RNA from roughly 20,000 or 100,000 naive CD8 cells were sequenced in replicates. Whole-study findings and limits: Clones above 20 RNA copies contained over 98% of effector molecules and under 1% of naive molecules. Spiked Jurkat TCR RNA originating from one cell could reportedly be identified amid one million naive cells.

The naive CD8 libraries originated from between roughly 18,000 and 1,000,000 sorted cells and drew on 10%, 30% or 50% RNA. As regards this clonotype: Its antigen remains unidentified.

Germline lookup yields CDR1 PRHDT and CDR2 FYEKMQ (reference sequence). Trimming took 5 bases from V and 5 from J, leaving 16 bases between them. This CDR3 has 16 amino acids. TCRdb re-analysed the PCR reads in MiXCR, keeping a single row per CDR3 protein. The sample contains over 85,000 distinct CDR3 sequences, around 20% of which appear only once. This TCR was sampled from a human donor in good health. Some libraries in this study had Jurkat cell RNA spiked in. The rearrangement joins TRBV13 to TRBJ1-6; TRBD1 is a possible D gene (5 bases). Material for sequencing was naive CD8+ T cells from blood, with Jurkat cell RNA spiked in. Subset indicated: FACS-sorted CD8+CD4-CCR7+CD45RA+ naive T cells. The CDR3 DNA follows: TGTGCCAGCAGCGAATACAATGACAGAAATAATTCACCCCTCCACTTT. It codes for CASSEYNDRNNSPLHF.